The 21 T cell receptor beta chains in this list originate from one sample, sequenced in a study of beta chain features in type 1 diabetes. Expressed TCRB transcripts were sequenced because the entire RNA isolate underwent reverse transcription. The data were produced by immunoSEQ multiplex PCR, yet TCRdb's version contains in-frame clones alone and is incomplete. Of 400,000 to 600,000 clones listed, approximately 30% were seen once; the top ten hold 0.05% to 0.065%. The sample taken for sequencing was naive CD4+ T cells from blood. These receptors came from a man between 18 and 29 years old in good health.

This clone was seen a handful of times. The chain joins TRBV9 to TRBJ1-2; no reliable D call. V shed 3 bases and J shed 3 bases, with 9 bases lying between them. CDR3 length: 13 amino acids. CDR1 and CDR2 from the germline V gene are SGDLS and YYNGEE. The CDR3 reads CASSALPHYGYTF. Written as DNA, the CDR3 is TGTGCCAGCAGCGCGCTTCCTCACTATGGCTACACCTTC.

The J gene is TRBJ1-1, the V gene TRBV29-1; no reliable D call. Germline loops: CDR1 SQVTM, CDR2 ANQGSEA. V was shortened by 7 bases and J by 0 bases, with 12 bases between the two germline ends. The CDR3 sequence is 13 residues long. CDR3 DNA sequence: TGCAGCGGTCGACAACTGGTGAACACTGAAGCTTTCTTT. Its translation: CSGRQLVNTEAFF.

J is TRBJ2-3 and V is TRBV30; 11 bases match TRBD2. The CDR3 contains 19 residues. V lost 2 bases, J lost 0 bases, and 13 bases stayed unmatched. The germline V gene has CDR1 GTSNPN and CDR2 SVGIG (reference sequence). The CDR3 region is CAWSRASGRLSASTDTQYF. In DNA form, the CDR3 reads TGTGCCTGGAGTAGGGCTAGCGGGAGGCTCAGTGCTAGCACAGATACGCAGTATTTT.

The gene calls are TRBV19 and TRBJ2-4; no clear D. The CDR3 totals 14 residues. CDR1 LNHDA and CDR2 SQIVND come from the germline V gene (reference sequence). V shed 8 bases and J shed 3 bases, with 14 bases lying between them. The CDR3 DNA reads TGTGCCAGTTCTCGATGGACCGACAAAAACATTCAGTACTTC. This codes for CASSRWTDKNIQYF.

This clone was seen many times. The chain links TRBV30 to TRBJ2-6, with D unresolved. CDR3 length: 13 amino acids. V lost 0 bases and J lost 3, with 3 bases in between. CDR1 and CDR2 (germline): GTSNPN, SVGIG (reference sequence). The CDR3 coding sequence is TGTGCCTGGAGTGTACGTGGGGCCAACGTCCTGACTTTC. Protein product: CAWSVRGANVLTF.

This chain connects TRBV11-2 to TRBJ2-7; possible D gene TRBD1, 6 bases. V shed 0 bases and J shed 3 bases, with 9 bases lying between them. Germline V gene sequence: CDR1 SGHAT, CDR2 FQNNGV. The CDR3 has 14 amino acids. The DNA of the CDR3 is TGTGCCAGCAGCTTAGAGACAGGCTACTACGAGCAGTACTTC. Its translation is CASSLETGYYEQYF. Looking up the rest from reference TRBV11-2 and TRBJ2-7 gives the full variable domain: EAGVAQSPRYKIIEKRQSVAFWCNPISGHATLYWYQQILGQGPKLLIQFQNNGVVDDSQLPKDRFSAERLKGVDSTLKIQPAKLEDSAVYLCASSLETGYYEQYFGPGTRLTVT.

As DNA, the CDR3 is TGCGCCAGCAGCTTGGTCCGGGAGGCCCAGACCTACAATGAGCAGTTCTTC. Residues: CASSLVREAQTYNEQFF. V and J are TRBV5-1 and TRBJ2-1; 7 bases agree with TRBD2. The junction had 8 bases not matched to a gene; V was cut back by 0 bases and J by 2 bases. The CDR3 runs 17 residues. CDR1 and CDR2 from the germline V gene are SGHRS and YFSETQ.

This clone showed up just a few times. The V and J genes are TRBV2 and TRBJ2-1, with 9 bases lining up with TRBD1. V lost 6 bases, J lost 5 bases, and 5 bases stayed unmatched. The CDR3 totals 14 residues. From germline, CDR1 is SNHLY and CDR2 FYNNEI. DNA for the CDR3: TGTGCCAGCAGGACACGGACAGGGGACAATGAGCAGTTCTTC. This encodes CASRTRTGDNEQFF.

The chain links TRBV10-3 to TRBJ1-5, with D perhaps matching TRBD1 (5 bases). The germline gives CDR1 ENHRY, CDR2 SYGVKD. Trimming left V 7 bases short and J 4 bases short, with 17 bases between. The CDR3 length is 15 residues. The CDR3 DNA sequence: TGTGCCATCAAGTCGACAGCCTTGCCGAATCAGCCCCAGCATTTT. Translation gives CAIKSTALPNQPQHF.

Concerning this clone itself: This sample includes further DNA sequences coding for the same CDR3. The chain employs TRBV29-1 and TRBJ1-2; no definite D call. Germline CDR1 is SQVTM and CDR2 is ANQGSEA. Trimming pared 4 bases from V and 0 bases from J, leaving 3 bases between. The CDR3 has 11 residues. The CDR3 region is CSVGANYGYTF. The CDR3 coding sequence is TGCAGCGTTGGTGCTAACTATGGCTACACCTTC.

As DNA, the CDR3 is TGCAGCGTCGGGGGCACGGCTAACACCGGGGAGCTGTTTTTT. Its protein is CSVGGTANTGELFF. The chain uses TRBV29-1 and TRBJ2-2; possibly TRBD1 or TRBD2 for D (6 bases each). Trimming left V 6 bases short and J 2 bases short, with 13 bases between. The CDR3 runs 14 residues. From germline, CDR1 is SQVTM and CDR2 ANQGSEA.

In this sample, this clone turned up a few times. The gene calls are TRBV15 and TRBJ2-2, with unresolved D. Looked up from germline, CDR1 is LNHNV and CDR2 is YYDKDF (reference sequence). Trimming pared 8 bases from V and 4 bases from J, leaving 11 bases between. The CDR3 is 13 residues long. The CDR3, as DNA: TGTGCCACCGGAATATCTGTCACCGGGGAGCTGTTTTTT. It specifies CATGISVTGELFF.

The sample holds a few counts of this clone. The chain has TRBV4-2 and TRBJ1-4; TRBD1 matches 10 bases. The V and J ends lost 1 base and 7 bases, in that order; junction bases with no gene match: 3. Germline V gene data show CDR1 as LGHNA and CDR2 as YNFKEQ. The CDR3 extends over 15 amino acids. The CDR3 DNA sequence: TGTGCCAGCAGCCAAGGGACAGGGGGGAGTGAAAAACTGTTTTTT. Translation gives CASSQGTGGSEKLFF.

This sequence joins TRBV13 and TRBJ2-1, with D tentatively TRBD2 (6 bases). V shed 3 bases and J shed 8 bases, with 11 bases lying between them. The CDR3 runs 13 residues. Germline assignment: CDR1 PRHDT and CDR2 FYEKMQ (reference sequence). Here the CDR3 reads CASSFPSVYEQFF. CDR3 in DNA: TGTGCCAGCAGCTTCCCTAGCGTCTATGAGCAGTTCTTC.

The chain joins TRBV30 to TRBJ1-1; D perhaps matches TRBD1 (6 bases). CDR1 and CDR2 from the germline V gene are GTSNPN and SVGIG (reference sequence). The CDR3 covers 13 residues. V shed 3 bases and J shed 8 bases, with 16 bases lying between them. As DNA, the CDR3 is TGTGCCTGGAGCAGGGGACCCGGCCGAGAAGCTTTCTTT. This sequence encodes CAWSRGPGREAFF. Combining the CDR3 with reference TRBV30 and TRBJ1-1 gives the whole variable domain SQTIHQWPATLVQPVGSPLSLECTVEGTSNPNLYWYRQAAGRGLQLLFYSVGIGQISSEVPQNLSASRPQDRQFILSSKKLLLSDSGFYLCAWSRGPGREAFFGQGTRLTVV.

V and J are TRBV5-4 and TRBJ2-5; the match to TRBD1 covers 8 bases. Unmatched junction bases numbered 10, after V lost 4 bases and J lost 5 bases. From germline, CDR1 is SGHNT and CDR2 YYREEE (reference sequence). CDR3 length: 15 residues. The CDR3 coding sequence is TGTGCCAGCAGCCAATACAGGGGGTCAGGGGAGACCCAGTACTTC. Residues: CASSQYRGSGETQYF.

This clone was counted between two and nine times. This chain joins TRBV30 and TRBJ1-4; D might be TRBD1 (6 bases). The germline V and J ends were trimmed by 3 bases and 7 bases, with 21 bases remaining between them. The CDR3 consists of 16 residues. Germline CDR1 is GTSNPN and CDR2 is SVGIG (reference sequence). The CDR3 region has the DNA TGTGCCTGGAGCAGGGGCGAGGGCATTCGCGGTGAAAAACTGTTTTTT. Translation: CAWSRGEGIRGEKLFF.

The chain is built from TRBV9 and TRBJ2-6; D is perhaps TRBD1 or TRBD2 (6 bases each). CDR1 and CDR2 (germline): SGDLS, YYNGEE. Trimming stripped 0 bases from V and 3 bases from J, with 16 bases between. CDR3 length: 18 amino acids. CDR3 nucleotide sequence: TGTGCCAGCAGCGTAGGGTTACCGGGGGCAAGTGGGGCCAACGTCCTGACTTTC. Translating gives CASSVGLPGASGANVLTF.

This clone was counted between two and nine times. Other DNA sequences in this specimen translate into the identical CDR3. Written as DNA, the CDR3 is TGTGCCAGCAGCGTAGAACCACAAGAGACCCAGTACTTC. Translation: CASSVEPQETQYF. The V gene is TRBV9, the J gene TRBJ2-5; unclear D gene. Looked up from germline, CDR1 is SGDLS and CDR2 is YYNGEE. Trimming removed 0 bases at V and 2 bases at J, with 5 bases between. The CDR3 length is 13 residues.

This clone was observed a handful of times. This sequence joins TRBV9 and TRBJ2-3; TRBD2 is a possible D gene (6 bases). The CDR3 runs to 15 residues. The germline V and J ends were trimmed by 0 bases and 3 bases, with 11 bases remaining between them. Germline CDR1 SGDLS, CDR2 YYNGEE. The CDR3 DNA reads TGTGCCAGCAGCGTAGCGGCGGGACGTACAGATACGCAGTATTTT. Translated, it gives CASSVAAGRTDTQYF.

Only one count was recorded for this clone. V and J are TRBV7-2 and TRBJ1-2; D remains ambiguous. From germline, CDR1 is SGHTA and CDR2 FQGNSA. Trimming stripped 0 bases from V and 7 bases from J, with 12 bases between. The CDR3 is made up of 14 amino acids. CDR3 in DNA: TGTGCCAGCAGCTTAGCCCCGGGATCGACTGGCTACACCTTC. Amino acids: CASSLAPGSTGYTF.